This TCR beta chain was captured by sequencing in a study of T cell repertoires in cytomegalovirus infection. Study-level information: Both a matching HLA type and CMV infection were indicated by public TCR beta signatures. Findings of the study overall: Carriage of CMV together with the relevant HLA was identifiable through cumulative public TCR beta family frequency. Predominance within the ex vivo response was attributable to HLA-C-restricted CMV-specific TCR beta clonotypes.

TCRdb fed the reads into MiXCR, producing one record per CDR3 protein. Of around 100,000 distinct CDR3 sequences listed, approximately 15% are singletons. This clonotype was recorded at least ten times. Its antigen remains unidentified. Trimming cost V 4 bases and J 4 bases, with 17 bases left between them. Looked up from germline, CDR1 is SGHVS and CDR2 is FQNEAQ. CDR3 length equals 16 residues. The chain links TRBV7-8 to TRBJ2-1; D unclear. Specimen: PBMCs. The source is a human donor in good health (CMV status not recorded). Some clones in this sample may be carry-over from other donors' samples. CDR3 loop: CASSSYKLSKYNEQFF. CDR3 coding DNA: TGTGCCAGCAGCTCGTACAAGTTATCAAAGTACAATGAGCAGTTCTTC.